This TCR beta chain was observed in a study of blood T cells in healthy people across ages. Collection of 8.5 to 10 milliliters of peripheral blood was performed for each donor. No fewer than 5.5 micrograms of total RNA were isolated from every sample. It was with a sample-barcoded 5' primer and a J-beta primer mix that a second PCR of about 7 to 12 cycles was run. Using its own MiXCR run on the 5' RACE reads, TCRdb lists one record per CDR3 protein. This sample has 1,300,000 or so distinct CDR3 sequences, with roughly 59% found just once. This CDR3 comprises 16 residues. Trimming left V 0 bases short and J 0 bases short, with 9 bases between. CDR1 MGHRA and CDR2 YSYEKL come from the germline V gene.

The sequenced sample consisted of blood. The chain uses TRBV4-1 and TRBJ1-3, with a tentative D call TRBD1 (5 bases). The TCR sequence derives from a young man in good health. This CDR3 reads CASSQDKRGSGNTIYF. CDR3 DNA sequence: TGCGCCAGCAGCCAAGATAAGAGGGGCTCTGGAAACACCATATATTTT.